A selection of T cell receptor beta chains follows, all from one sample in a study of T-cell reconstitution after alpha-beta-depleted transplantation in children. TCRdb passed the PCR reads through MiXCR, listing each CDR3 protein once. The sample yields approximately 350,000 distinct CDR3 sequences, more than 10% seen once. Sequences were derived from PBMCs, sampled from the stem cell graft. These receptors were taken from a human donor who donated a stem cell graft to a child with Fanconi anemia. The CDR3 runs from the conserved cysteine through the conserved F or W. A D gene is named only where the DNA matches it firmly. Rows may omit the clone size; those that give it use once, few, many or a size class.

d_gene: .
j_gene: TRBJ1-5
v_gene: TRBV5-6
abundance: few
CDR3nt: TGTGCCAGCAGCGGACAGAACCAGCCCCAGCATTTT
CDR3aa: CASSGQNQPQHF

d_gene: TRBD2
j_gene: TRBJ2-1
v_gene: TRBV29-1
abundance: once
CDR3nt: TGCAGCGTAGGTCTCGTGGGGGGGAGCTCCTACAATGAGCAGTTCTTC
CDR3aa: CSVGLVGGSSYNEQFF

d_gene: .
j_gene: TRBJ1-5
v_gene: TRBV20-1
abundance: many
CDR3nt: TGCAGTGCTAAGGAATTGGGAGTACTGAGATCTCAGCCCCAGCATTTT
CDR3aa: CSAKELGVLRSQPQHF

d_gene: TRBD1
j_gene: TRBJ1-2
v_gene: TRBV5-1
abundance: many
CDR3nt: TGCGCCAGCAGCACGGACAGGGCTGGCTACACCTTC
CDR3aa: CASSTDRAGYTF

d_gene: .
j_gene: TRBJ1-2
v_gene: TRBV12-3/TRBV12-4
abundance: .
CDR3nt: TGTGCCAGCAGTTCCACGCCGCAGGGGATGGGCTACACCTTC
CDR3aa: CASSSTPQGMGYTF

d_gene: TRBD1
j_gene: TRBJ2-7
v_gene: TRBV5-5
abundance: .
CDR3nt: TGTGCCAGCAGCTCCTCCGGGACAGGGATCTACGAGCAGTACTTC
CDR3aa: CASSSSGTGIYEQYF

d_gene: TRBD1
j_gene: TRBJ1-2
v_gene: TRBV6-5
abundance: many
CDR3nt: TGTGCCAGCAGTTCGGGACAGTCCTATGGCTACACCTTC
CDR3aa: CASSSGQSYGYTF

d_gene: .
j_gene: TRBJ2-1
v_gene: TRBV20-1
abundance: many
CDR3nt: TGCAGTGCTAGAGATTCGCAGCGAGACTCCTACAATGAGCAGTTCTTC
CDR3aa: CSARDSQRDSYNEQFF

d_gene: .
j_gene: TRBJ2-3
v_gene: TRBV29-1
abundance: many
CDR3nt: TGCAGCGTTGACAGGACAGATACGCAGTATTTT
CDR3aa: CSVDRTDTQYF

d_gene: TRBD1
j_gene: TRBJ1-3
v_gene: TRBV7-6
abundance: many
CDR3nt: TGTGCCAGCAGCTTAGCGACAGGGGGTGGAAACACCATATATTTT
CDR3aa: CASSLATGGGNTIYF

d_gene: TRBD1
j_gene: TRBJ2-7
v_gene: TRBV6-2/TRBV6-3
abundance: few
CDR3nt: TGTGCCAGCAGTCAGGACAGGGACTACGAGCAGTACTTC
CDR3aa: CASSQDRDYEQYF

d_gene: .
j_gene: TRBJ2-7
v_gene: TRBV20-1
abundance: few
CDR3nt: TGCAGTGCCGCTACCGACCGAACCTACGAGCAGTACTTC
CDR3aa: CSAATDRTYEQYF

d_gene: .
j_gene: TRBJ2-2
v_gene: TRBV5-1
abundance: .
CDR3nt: TGCGCCAGCAGCTTTGATACAGCTACGAACACCGGGGAGCTGTTTTTT
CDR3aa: CASSFDTATNTGELFF

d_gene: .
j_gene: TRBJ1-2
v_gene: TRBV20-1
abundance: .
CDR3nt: TGCAGTGCTAGTGAGACAGGAGTGGATGGCTACACCTTC
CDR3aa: CSASETGVDGYTF

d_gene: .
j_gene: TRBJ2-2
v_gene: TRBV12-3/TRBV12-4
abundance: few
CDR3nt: TGTGCCAGCGCATGGGGGGTCGACACCGGGGAGCTGTTTTTT
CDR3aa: CASAWGVDTGELFF

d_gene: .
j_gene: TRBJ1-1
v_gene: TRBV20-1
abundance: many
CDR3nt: TGCAGTGCTAGAAGGGACACTGAAGCTTTCTTT
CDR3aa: CSARRDTEAFF

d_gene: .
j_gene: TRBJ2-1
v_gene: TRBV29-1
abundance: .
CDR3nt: TGCAGCGTTGAAGGGACTGCGGGACCTTACAATGAGCAGTTCTTC
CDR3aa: CSVEGTAGPYNEQFF

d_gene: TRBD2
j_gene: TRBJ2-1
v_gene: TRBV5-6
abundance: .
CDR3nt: TGTGCCAGCAGCTTACTAGCGGGCCTTATAGGGAATGAGCAGTTCTTC
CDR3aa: CASSLLAGLIGNEQFF

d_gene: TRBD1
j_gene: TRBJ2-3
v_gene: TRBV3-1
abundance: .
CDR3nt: TGTGCCAGCAGCCACCCCGGGACAGGGGGCACAGATACGCAGTATTTT
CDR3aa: CASSHPGTGGTDTQYF

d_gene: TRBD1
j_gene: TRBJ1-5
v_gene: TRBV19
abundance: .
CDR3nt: TGTGCCAGTACTTCAGGGGGCTCATTGACGAGCAATCAGCCCCAGCATTTT
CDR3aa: CASTSGGSLTSNQPQHF

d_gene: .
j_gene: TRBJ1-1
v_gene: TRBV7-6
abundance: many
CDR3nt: TGTGCCAGCAGCTTAGCGGGGGGTGAAGCTTTCTTT
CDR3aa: CASSLAGGEAFF

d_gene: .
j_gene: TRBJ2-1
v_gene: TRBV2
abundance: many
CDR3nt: TGTGCCAGCAGTGTTCGGGAGAGCTCCTACAATGAGCAGTTCTTC
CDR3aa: CASSVRESSYNEQFF

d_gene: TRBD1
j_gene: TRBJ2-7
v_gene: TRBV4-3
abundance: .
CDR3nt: TGCGCCAGCAGCCAAGAGTACAGGGGTCCCTCCTACGAGCAGTACTTC
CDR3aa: CASSQEYRGPSYEQYF

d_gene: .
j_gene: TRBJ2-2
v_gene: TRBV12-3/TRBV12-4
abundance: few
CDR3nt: TGTGCCAGCTTGACGGGGACGGGGGAGCTGTTTTTT
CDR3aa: CASLTGTGELFF

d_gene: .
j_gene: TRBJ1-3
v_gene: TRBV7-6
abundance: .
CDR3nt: TGTGCCAGCAGCTTAGGCGCCTTCTCTGGAAACACCATATATTTT
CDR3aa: CASSLGAFSGNTIYF

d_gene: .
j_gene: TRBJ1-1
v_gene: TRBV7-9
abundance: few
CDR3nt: TGTGCCAGCAGCTTGATGGGTGCTGAAGCTTTCTTT
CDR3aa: CASSLMGAEAFF

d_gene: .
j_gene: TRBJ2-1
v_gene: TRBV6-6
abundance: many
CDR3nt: TGTGCCAGCAGTCCCAACAGGGTCCATGAGCAGTTCTTC
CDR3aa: CASSPNRVHEQFF

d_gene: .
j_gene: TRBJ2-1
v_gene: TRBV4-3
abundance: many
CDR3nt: TGCGCCAGCAGCCCCTCTTGGAGAGGGTACAATGAGCAGTTCTTC
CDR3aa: CASSPSWRGYNEQFF

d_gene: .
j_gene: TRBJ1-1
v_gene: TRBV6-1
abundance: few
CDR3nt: TGTGCCAGCAGAGGATTCGCGGAAAGCACTGAAGCTTTCTTT
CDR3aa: CASRGFAESTEAFF

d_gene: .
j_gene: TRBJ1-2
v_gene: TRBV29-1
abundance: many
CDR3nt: TGCAGCGTTGAAATCACGAACGGCTACACCTTC
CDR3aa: CSVEITNGYTF

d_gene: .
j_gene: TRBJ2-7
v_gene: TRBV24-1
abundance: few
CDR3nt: TGTGCCACCAACCTTCCGGGTGGGCCCTACGAGCAGTACTTC
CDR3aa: CATNLPGGPYEQYF

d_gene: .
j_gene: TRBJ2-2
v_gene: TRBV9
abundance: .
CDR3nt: TGTGCCAGCAGCGTAGCCCCCACATCGGAAATCGGGGAGCTGTTTTTT
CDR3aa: CASSVAPTSEIGELFF

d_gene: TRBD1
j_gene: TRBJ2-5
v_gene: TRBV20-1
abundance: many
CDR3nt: TGCAGTGCTCAGGACAGGGGAGAGACCCAGTACTTC
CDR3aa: CSAQDRGETQYF

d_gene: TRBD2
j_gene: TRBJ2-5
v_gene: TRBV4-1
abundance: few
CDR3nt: TGCGCCAGCAGCCCCTCCGGGGGTAGCGGGGAGGCCCAGTACTTC
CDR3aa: CASSPSGGSGEAQYF

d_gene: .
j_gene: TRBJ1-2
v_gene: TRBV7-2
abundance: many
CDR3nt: TGTGCCAGCAGCCTAATCCAACTAGTCTATGGCTACACCTTC
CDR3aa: CASSLIQLVYGYTF

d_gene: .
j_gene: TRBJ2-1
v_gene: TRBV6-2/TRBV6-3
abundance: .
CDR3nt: TGTGCCAGCAGTCAAGTGAACAGGGCGGGAAGTGGGAATGAGCAGTTCTTC
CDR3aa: CASSQVNRAGSGNEQFF

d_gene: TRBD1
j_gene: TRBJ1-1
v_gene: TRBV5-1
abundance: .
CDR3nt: TGCGCCAGCAGCCCCCAGCCCGGGACAGGGTTTGAAGCTTTCTTT
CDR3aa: CASSPQPGTGFEAFF

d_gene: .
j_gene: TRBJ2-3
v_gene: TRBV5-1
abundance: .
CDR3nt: TGCGCCAGCAGCGCGGGCGTAGCCCGCACAGATACGCAGTATTTT
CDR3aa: CASSAGVARTDTQYF

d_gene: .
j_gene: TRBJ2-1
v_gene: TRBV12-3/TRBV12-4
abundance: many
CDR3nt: TGTGCCAGCAGTTTTGGGGGGGCCAGGAATGAGCAGTTCTTC
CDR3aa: CASSFGGARNEQFF

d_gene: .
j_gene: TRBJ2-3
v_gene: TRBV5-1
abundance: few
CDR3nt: TGCGCCAGCAGCCCCGGACTGGGAAGCGCAGATACGCAGTATTTT
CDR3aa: CASSPGLGSADTQYF

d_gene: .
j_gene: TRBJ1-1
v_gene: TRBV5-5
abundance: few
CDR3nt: TGTGCCAGCAGTCCAGGGTTGGGGGACACTGAAGCTTTCTTT
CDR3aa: CASSPGLGDTEAFF

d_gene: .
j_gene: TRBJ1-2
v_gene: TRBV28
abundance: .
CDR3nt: TGTGCCAGCAGTCTTGGTGGAGGGGTCCGCTATGGCTACACCTTC
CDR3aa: CASSLGGGVRYGYTF

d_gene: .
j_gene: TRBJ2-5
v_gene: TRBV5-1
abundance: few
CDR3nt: TGCGCCAGCAGCGTAAAAGGGGACTCAGAGACCCAGTACTTC
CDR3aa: CASSVKGDSETQYF

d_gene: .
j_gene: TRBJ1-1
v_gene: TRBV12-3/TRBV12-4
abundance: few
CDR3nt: TGTGCCAGCAGTTTCGACAGCTTTAACACTGAAGCTTTCTTT
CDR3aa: CASSFDSFNTEAFF

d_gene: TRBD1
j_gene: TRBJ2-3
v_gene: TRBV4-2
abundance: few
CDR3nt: TGTGCCAGCAGCCCGTATAGGGGACAGGGGGCGGGAGATACGCAGTATTTT
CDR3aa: CASSPYRGQGAGDTQYF

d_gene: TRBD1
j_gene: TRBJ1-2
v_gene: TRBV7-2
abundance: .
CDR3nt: TGTGCCAGCAGCAGGACAGGTCTCGGCGCGGGCTACACCTTC
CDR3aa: CASSRTGLGAGYTF

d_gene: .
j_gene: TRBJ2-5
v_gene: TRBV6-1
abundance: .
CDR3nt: TGTGCCAGCAGTGCATTCTCCGACCGGGGCCTCGGAAGGAAGACCCAGTACTTC
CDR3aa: CASSAFSDRGLGRKTQYF

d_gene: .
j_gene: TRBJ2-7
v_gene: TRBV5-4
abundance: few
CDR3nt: TGTGCCAGCAGCTTATCCCTGGGGGGGGCTACCTCCTACGAGCAGTACTTC
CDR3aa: CASSLSLGGATSYEQYF

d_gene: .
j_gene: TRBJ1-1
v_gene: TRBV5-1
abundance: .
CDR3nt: TGCGCCAGCAGCCCGACACTTGAGGGGAGGACTGAAGCTTTCTTT
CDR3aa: CASSPTLEGRTEAFF

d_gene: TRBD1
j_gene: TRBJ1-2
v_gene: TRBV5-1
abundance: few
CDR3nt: TGCGCCAGCAGCTTAACTCTGGGACAGGGGTTTGGCTACACCTTC
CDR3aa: CASSLTLGQGFGYTF

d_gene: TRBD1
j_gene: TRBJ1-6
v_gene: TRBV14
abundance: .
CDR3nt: TGTGCCAGCAGTCACAGGGGGTCGGGATCACCCCTCCACTTT
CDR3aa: CASSHRGSGSPLHF

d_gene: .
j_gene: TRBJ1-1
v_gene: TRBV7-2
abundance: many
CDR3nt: TGTGCCAGCAGCCCAGGATGGGGAAAGGACACTGAAGCTTTCTTT
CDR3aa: CASSPGWGKDTEAFF

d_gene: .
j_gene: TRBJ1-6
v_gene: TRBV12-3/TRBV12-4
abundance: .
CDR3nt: TGTGCCAGCAGTTTAGGGTTAATTGGGCCAGGATCACCCCTCCACTTT
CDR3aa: CASSLGLIGPGSPLHF

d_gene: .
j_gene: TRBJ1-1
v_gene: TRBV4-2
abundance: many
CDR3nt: TGTGCCAGCAGCCAAGAAGATAGGACTGAAGCTTTCTTT
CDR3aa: CASSQEDRTEAFF

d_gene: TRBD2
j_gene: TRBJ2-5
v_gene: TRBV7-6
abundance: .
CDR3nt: TGTGCCAGCAGCTTAACCCTTAGCGGGGGCGCCGGGGAGACCCAGTACTTC
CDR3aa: CASSLTLSGGAGETQYF